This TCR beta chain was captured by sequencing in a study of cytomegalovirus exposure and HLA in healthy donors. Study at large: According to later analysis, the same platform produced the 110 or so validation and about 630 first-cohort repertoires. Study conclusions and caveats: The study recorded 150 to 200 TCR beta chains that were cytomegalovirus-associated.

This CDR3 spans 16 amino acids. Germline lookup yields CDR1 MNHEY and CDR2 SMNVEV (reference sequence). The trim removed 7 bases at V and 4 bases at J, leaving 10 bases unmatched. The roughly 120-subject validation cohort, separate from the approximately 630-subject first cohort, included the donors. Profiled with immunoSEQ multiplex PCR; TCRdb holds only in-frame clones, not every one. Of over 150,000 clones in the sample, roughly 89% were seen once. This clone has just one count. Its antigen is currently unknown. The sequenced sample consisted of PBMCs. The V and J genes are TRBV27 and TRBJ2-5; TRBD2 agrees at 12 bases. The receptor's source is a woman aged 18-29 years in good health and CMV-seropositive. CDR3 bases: TGTGCCAGCACCCCGCGGGCTAGCGGGAGGGTAGAGACCCAGTACTTC. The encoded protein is CASTPRASGRVETQYF.